These 25 T cell receptor beta chains were all obtained from the same sample, sequenced in a study of cytomegalovirus exposure and HLA in healthy donors. The data were produced by immunoSEQ multiplex PCR, yet TCRdb's version contains in-frame clones alone and is incomplete. The data hold approximately 71,000 clones, with 94% observed a single time. The sample comprised PBMCs. Receptors were obtained from a woman aged 18-35 years in good health and CMV-seronegative.

The chain is built from TRBV7-2 and TRBJ1-3; no clear D. This CDR3 spans 14 amino acids. V was pared by 1 base and J by 1 base, with 5 bases between. CDR1 and CDR2 (germline): SGHTA, FQGNSA. The CDR3 DNA reads TGTGCCAGCAGCTTAGGAGGGTCTGGAAACACCATATATTTT. Its translation is CASSLGGSGNTIYF.

The chain carries TRBV10-3 and TRBJ2-5; 13 positions match TRBD2. Trimming took 4 bases from V and 1 from J; bases not matched to a gene: 12. The germline V gene encodes CDR1 ENHRY and CDR2 SYGVKD. This CDR3 contains 19 residues. Here the CDR3 reads CAISARGLAGSRVQETQYF. In nucleotides, the CDR3 is TGTGCCATCAGTGCCAGGGGACTAGCGGGATCTCGCGTCCAAGAGACCCAGTACTTC.

CDR3 bases: TGTGCCATCAGTGAGTCGGAAGGACTAGCGGGTGGGAGGAATGAGCAGTTCTTC. Translation: CAISESEGLAGGRNEQFF. This chain uses TRBV10-3 with TRBJ2-1; 11 bases map to TRBD2. V trimming: 0 bases; J trimming: 7 bases; junction bases outside the gene matches: 11. This CDR3 comprises 18 residues. Germline loops: CDR1 ENHRY, CDR2 SYGVKD.

The rearrangement uses TRBV7-3 and TRBJ2-3; 7 positions match TRBD1. The germline V gene encodes CDR1 SGHTA and CDR2 FQGTGA. Trimming took 6 bases from V and 1 from J; bases not matched to a gene: 4. This CDR3 is 14 amino acids long. The CDR3 DNA is TGTGCCAGCAGTGAAGGGGGCGGCACAGATACGCAGTATTTT. It translates to CASSEGGGTDTQYF.

This chain links TRBV9 with TRBJ1-5, with 8 bases aligning to TRBD1. V was pared by 7 bases and J by 5 bases, with 5 bases of the junction left unmatched. Germline V gene sequence: CDR1 SGDLS, CDR2 YYNGEE. The CDR3 contains 13 residues. Here the CDR3 reads CASSGQGDQPQHF. CDR3 sequence (DNA): TGTGCCAGCTCTGGACAGGGCGATCAGCCCCAGCATTTT.

V gene TRBV30 combines with J gene TRBJ2-5, with D unclear. The CDR3 has 14 amino acids. CDR1 GTSNPN and CDR2 SVGIG come from the germline V gene (reference sequence). Trimming removed 0 bases at V and 4 bases at J, with 12 bases between. Written as DNA, the CDR3 is TGTGCCTGGAGTGTAATCGCCGGTTTAGAGACCCAGTACTTC. Its translation is CAWSVIAGLETQYF.

The chain carries TRBV6-6 and TRBJ1-2; 8 bases fit TRBD1. This CDR3 spans 16 amino acids. V lost 7 bases to trimming and J lost 1 base; unmatched junction nucleotides: 11. The germline CDR1 and CDR2 sequences are MNHNY and SVGAGI (reference sequence). The CDR3 bases are TGTGCCAGCATCGGACAGGGAAGGAGGGGTAACTATGGCTACACCTTC. As protein: CASIGQGRRGNYGYTF.

The genes are TRBV7-2 and TRBJ2-7, with D possibly matching TRBD1 (7 bases). The CDR3 is 13 residues long. V lost 7 bases to trimming and J lost 6 bases, with 16 bases between them. Germline lookup yields CDR1 SGHTA and CDR2 FQGNSA. This CDR3 reads CASNNQGGSEQYF. The CDR3 DNA follows: TGTGCCAGCAATAACCAGGGGGGCTCCGAGCAGTACTTC.

The V call is TRBV19, the J call TRBJ2-1; perhaps TRBD1 as D (6 bases). Trimming removed 5 bases from V and 9 bases from J, with 20 bases in between. Germline lookup yields CDR1 LNHDA and CDR2 SQIVND (reference sequence). The CDR3 has 15 amino acids. DNA for the CDR3: TGTGCCAGTAGTCTAGGACAGTTCCGAGAAGGTGAGCAGTTCTTC. The encoded protein is CASSLGQFREGEQFF. Drawing the rest from reference TRBV19 and TRBJ2-1, the complete variable domain is DGGITQSPKYLFRKEGQNVTLSCEQNLNHDAMYWYRQDPGQGLRLIYYSQIVNDFQKGDIAEGYSVSREKKESFPLTVTSAQKNPTAFYLCASSLGQFREGEQFFGPGTRLTVL.

The rearrangement links TRBV7-2 to TRBJ2-1; TRBD2 is a possible D gene (5 bases). Looked up from germline, CDR1 is SGHTA and CDR2 is FQGNSA. The V end lost 1 base, the J end lost 5 bases, and 15 bases lay between the germline ends. This CDR3 comprises 16 residues. Here the CDR3 reads CASSLESSRYHNEQFF. CDR3 nucleotides: TGTGCCAGCAGCTTAGAGTCTAGCAGGTACCACAATGAGCAGTTCTTC.

The chain links TRBV30 to TRBJ2-7, with 7 positions matching TRBD2. The CDR3 runs 16 residues. Looked up from germline, CDR1 is GTSNPN and CDR2 is SVGIG (reference sequence). Germline trimming cut 2 bases from V and 2 bases from J; bases unmatched to any gene: 12. The DNA for the CDR3 is TGTGCCTGGAGTCATAAGGGACTACCCGGGACCTACGAGCAGTACTTC. It specifies CAWSHKGLPGTYEQYF.

The V call is TRBV15, the J call TRBJ1-5, with no clear D. Germline-derived CDR1 and CDR2 are LNHNV and YYDKDF (reference sequence). The CDR3 consists of 16 residues. V was cut by 0 bases and J by 11 bases, with 20 bases left in between. For the CDR3, the DNA is TGTGCCACCAGCAGAGATCCGAGGCACCCCCTCTGGTCCCAGCATTTT. Encoded protein: CATSRDPRHPLWSQHF.

The chain has TRBV6-1 and TRBJ2-7, with 9 nucleotides matching TRBD1. Unmatched junction bases numbered 4, after V lost 1 base and J lost 3 bases. Germline V gene data show CDR1 as MNHNS and CDR2 as SASEGT. This CDR3 is 15 amino acids long. The CDR3 bases are TGTGCCAGCAGTGAAGACACAGGGGGCTTCTACGAGCAGTACTTC. Its translation is CASSEDTGGFYEQYF.

This chain links TRBV10-1 with TRBJ2-3, with D perhaps TRBD2 (5 bases). CDR1 and CDR2 (germline): WNHNN, SYGVQD (reference sequence). The V and J ends lost 3 bases and 7 bases respectively, with 8 bases between them. The CDR3 consists of 12 residues. CDR3 in amino acids: CASSDEGHTQYF. CDR3 in DNA: TGCGCCAGCAGTGATGAGGGTCATACGCAGTATTTT.

In this sample, this clone turned up a few times. The chain links TRBV10-1 to TRBJ1-2; a possible D gene is TRBD1 (6 bases). This CDR3 has 13 amino acids. The V end was cut by 6 bases, the J end by 3 bases, with 11 bases between. Per germline, CDR1 WNHNN and CDR2 SYGVQD (reference sequence). The CDR3 coding sequence is TGCGCCAGCAGCCCAGGGGTGGACTATGGCTACACCTTC. This codes for CASSPGVDYGYTF.

This chain links TRBV29-1 with TRBJ2-2, with 10 bases lining up with TRBD2. CDR1 is SQVTM and CDR2 is ANQGSEA in the germline V gene. J was trimmed by 4 bases and V by 1 base; bases with no gene match: 0. The CDR3 length is 14 residues. The CDR3: CSVEGLAGTGELFF. In DNA, the CDR3 is TGCAGCGTTGAAGGACTAGCGGGCACCGGGGAGCTGTTTTTT.

CDR3 sequence: CASSTTGAGTEAFF. The CDR3 DNA sequence: TGTGCCAGCAGCACAACAGGGGCGGGCACTGAAGCTTTCTTT. This rearrangement joins TRBV7-6 to TRBJ1-1, with TRBD1 matching over 7 bases. CDR3 length equals 14 residues. With 5 bases clipped from V and 4 bases from J, the junction kept 7 bases outside the gene matches. Germline V CDR1 and CDR2: SGHVS, FNYEAQ.

The DNA of the CDR3 is TGTGCCAGCAGTGAAGCGGCAGGGGAGTCCTACGAGCAGTACTTC. Translated, it gives CASSEAAGESYEQYF. J is TRBJ2-7 and V is TRBV6-1; weak D call: TRBD1 (6 bases). Trimming removed 0 bases at V and 1 base at J, with 10 bases between. This CDR3 spans 15 amino acids. Germline CDR1 reads MNHNS; CDR2 reads SASEGT.

V gene TRBV7-6 combines with J gene TRBJ2-3, with 9 bases identical to TRBD1. Trimming at V came to 5 bases and at J to 4 bases, leaving 10 bases not matched to a gene. The germline gives CDR1 SGHVS, CDR2 FNYEAQ. The CDR3 is 16 amino acids. The DNA of the CDR3 is TGTGCCAGCAGCCCCCTCGGGGACAGGGCATCAGATACGCAGTATTTT. It is translated as CASSPLGDRASDTQYF.

The gene calls are TRBV18 and TRBJ2-5, with TRBD1 matching over 9 bases. V shed 6 bases and J 5 bases; nucleotides not matched to a gene: 7. The CDR3 runs to 14 residues. The germline V gene encodes CDR1 KGHSH and CDR2 LQKENI. CDR3 DNA: TGTGCCAGCTCGCCCGGGACAGGGTCGGAGACCCAGTACTTC. Protein sequence: CASSPGTGSETQYF.

J is TRBJ2-3 and V is TRBV4-3; 8 nucleotides agree with TRBD2. V gave up 2 bases and J gave up 7 bases; unmatched junction bases: 5. The CDR3 runs to 14 residues. The V gene's germline CDR1 is LGHNA and CDR2 YSLEER. As DNA, the CDR3 is TGCGCCAGCAGCCAAAGGACTAGCTCCCATACGCAGTATTTT. Protein product: CASSQRTSSHTQYF.

CDR3 DNA: TGTGCCAGCAGCTCTGGACTAGCGAGCTACAATGAGCAGTTCTTC. It specifies CASSSGLASYNEQFF. The chain employs TRBV7-3 and TRBJ2-1; TRBD2 agrees at 9 bases. This CDR3 is built from 15 residues. The ends lost 4 bases at V and 3 bases at J; junction bases unmatched: 4. Per the germline V gene, CDR1 is SGHTA and CDR2 is FQGTGA.

The chain links TRBV7-9 to TRBJ2-3; D not certain. The germline CDR1 and CDR2 sequences are SEHNR and FQNEAQ (reference sequence). V dropped 6 bases and J dropped 5 bases, with 9 bases sitting between them. This CDR3 is 12 amino acids long. The chain's CDR3 is CASSHEQDTQYF. CDR3 nucleotide sequence: TGTGCCAGCAGTCACGAGCAAGATACGCAGTATTTT.

The chain joins TRBV29-1 to TRBJ2-1; the match to TRBD1 covers 7 bases. The CDR3 spans 15 residues. V gave up 0 bases and J gave up 0 bases; unmatched junction bases: 2. Germline CDR1 and CDR2: SQVTM and ANQGSEA. CDR3 DNA: TGCAGCGTTGAAGATGGGACAGCCTCCTACAATGAGCAGTTCTTC. Translated, it gives CSVEDGTASYNEQFF.

The V gene is TRBV5-6, the J gene TRBJ2-7; the match to TRBD1 covers 10 bases. The CDR3 contains 18 residues. V dropped 4 bases and J dropped 0; count of bases not matched to a gene: 13. Looked up from germline, CDR1 is SGHDT and CDR2 is YYEEEE. The DNA of the CDR3 is TGTGCCAGCAGCCGCCCTATTTTGGACAGGGGGTTCTCCTACGAGCAGTACTTC. Its protein product is CASSRPILDRGFSYEQYF.